This T cell receptor (beta chain) was found in a study of blood T cells in healthy people across ages. The CDR3 contains 15 residues. After removal of 6 bases from V and 6 bases from J, the junction contained 4 bases not matched to a gene. This clonotype was recorded many times. As yet, its antigen is unknown. General observations from the study: Comparison with aged donors showed that long-lived donors had more naive CD4+ cells and higher diversity.

Primers used in a second PCR of about 6 to 11 cycles were a sample-barcoded 5' primer and a J-beta primer mix. TCRdb re-derived calls from the 5' RACE reads in MiXCR, one entry per CDR3 protein. The sample lists 450,000 to 700,000 distinct CDR3 sequences, roughly a quarter occurring once. This receptor was taken from a woman in her 70s in good health. Sequenced sample: blood. The chain couples TRBV12-3 or TRBV12-4 to TRBJ2-1; 14 bases match TRBD2. The CDR3 protein is CASSAGLAGGNEQFF. The CDR3 region has the DNA TGTGCCAGCAGCGCCGGACTAGCGGGGGGCAATGAGCAGTTCTTC.